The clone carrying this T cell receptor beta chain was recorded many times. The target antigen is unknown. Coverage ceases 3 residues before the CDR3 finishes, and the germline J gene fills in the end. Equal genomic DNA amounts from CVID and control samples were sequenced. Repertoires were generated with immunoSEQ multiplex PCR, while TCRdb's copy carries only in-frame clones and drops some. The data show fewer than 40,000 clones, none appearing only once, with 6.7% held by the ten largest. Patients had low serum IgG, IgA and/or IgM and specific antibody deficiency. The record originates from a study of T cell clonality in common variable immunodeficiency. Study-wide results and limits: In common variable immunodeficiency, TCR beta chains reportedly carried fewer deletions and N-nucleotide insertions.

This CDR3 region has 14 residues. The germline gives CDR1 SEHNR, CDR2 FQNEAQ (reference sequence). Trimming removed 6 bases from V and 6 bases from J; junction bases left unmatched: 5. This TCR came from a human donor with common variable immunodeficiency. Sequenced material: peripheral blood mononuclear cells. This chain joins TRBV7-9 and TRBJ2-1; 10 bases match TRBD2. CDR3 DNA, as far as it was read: TGTGCCAGCAGACCACTAGCGGGATTCAATGAG. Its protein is CASRPLAGFNE. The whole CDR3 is CASRPLAGFNEQFF. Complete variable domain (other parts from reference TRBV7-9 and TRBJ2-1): DTGVSQNPRHKITKRGQNVTFRCDPISEHNRLYWYRQTLGQGPEFLTYFQNEAQLEKSRLLSDRFSAERPKGSFSTLEIQRTEQGDSAMYLCASRPLAGFNEQFFGPGTRLTVL.